This T cell receptor (beta chain) derives from a study of blood T cell repertoires in COVID-19. The CDR3 is 13 residues long. CDR1 is SGHTA, CDR2 FQGNSA, per germline. V lost 5 bases and J lost 4, with 11 bases in between. Assay used: immunoSEQ multiplex PCR; TCRdb lists only in-frame clones, some missing. Of about 150,000 clones in the sample, roughly 88% were seen once. The source is a young woman with acute COVID-19. Sequencing was done on a sample of PBMCs or T cells enriched from blood (not recorded which). The J gene is TRBJ1-1, the V gene TRBV7-2, with D uncertain. The CDR3 here is CASSTLISTEAFF. The CDR3 coding sequence is TGTGCCAGCAGCACCCTAATATCCACTGAAGCTTTCTTT.